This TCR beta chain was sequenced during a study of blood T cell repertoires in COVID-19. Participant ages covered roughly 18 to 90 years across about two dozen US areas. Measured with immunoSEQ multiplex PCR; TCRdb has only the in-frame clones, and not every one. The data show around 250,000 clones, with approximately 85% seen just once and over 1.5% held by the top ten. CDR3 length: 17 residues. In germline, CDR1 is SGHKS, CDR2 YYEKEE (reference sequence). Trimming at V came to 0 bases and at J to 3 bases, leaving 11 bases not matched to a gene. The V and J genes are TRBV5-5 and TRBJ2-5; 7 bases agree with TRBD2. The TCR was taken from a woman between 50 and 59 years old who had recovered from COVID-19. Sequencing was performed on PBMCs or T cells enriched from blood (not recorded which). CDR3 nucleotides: TGTGCCAGCAGCTTGGAGGTGGGAGGGTATTCAAAAGAGACCCAGTACTTC. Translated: CASSLEVGGYSKETQYF.